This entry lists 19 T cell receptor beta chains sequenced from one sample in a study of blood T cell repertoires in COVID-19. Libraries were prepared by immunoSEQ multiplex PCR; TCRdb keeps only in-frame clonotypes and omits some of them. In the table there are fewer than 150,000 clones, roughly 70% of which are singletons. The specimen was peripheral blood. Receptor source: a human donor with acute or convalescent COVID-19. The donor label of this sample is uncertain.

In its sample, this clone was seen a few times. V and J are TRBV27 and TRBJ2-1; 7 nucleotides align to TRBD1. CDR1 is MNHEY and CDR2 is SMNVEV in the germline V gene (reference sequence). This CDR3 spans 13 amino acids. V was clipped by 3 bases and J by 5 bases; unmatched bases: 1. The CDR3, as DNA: TGTGCCAGCAGTTTCGGACAGGACAATGAGCAGTTCTTC. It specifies CASSFGQDNEQFF.

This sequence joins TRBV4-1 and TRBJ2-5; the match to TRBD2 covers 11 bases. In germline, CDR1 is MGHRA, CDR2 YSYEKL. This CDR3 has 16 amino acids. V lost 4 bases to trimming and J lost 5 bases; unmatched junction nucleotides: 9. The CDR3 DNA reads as TGCGCCAGCAGCCCTTACGTCCCTAGCGGGGGGGAGACCCAGTACTTC. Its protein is CASSPYVPSGGETQYF.

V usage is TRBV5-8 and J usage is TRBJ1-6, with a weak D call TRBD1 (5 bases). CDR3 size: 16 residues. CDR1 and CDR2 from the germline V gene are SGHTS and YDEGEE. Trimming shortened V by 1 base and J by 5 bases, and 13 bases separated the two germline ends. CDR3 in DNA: TGTGCCAGCAGCTTGTACCAGGGAAGTGATAATTCACCCCTCCACTTT. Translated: CASSLYQGSDNSPLHF.

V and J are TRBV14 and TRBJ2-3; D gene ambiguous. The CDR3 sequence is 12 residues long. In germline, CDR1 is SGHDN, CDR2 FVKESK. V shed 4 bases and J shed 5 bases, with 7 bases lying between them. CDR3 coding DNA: TGTGCCAGCAGCCGGCAGTTAGATACGCAGTATTTT. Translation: CASSRQLDTQYF.

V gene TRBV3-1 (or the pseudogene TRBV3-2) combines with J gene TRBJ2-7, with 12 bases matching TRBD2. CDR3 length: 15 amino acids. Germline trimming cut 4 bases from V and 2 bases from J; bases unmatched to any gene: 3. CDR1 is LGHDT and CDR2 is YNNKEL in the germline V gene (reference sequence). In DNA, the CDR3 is TGTGCCAGCAGCCTCGGACTAGCGGGGACCTACGAGCAGTACTTC. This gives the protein CASSLGLAGTYEQYF.

CDR3 loop: CASRRTVDYGYTF. Written as DNA, the CDR3 is TGTGCCAGCAGAAGGACAGTCGACTATGGCTACACCTTC. This chain links TRBV12-3 or TRBV12-4 with TRBJ1-2; D might be TRBD1 (6 bases). V lost 6 bases and J 3 bases, leaving 11 bases between the germline ends. The CDR3 totals 13 residues.

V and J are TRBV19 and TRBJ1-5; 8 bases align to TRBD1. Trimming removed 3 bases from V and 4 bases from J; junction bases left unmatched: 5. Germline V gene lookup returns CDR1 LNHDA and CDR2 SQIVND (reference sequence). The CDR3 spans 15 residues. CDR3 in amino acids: CASSISRGRNQPQHF. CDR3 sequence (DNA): TGTGCCAGTAGTATTTCCAGGGGGCGGAATCAGCCCCAGCATTTT.

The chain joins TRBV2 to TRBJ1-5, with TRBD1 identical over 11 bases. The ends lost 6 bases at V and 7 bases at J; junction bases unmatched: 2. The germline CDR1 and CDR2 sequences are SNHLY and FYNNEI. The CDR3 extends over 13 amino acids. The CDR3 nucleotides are TGTGCCAGCAGGGGACAGGGGGGCCAGCCCCAGCATTTT. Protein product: CASRGQGGQPQHF.

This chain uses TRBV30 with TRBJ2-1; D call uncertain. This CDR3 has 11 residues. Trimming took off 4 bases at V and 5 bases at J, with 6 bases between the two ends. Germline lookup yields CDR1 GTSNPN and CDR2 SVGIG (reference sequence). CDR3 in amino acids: CAWTHHNEQFF. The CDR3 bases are TGTGCCTGGACACATCACAATGAGCAGTTCTTC.

CDR3 coding DNA: TGTGCCAGCAGCAAAGGAAGGCGGGGGGGACGCACAGATACGCAGTATTTT. This translates into CASSKGRRGGRTDTQYF. The genes are TRBV21-1 and TRBJ2-3; TRBD2, the D gene given by the table, was not confirmed from the DNA. TRBV21-1 is noted as a pseudogene. This CDR3 contains 17 residues.

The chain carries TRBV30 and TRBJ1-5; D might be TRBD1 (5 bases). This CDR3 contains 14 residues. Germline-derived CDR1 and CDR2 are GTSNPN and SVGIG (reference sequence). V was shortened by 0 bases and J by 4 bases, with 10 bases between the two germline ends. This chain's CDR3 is CAWSVGHQNQPQHF. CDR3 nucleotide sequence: TGTGCCTGGAGTGTGGGGCACCAAAATCAGCCCCAGCATTTT.

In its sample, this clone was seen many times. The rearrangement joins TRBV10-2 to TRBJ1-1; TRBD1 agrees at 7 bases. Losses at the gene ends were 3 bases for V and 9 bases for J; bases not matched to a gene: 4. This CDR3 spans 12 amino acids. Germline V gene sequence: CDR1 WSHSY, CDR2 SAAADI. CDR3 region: CASSDQTGQAFF. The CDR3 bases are TGCGCCAGCAGTGATCAGACAGGGCAAGCTTTCTTT.

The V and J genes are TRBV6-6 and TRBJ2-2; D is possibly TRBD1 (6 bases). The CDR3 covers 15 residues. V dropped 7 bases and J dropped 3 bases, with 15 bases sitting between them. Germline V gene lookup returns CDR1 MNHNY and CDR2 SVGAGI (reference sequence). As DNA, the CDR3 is TGTGCCAGCAAGATAAACAGGGACGACACCGGGGAGCTGTTTTTT. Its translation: CASKINRDDTGELFF.

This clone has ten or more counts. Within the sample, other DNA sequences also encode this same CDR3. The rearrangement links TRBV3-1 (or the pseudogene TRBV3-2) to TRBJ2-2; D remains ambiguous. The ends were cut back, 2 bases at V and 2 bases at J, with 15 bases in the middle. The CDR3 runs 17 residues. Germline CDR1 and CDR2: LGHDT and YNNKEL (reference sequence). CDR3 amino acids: CASSQYDMVRNTGELFF. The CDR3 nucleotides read TGTGCCAGCAGCCAATACGACATGGTCAGAAACACCGGGGAGCTGTTTTTT.

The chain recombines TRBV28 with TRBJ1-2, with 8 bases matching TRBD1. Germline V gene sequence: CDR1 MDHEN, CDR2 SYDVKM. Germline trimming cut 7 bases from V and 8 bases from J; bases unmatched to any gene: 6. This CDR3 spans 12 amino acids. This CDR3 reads CASIRTGYGYTF. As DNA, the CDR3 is TGTGCCAGCATCAGGACAGGGTACGGCTACACCTTC.

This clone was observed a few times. CDR3 coding DNA: TGTGCCAGCAGGGGACGACAGGGTGGACAGCCCCAGCATTTT. It is translated as CASRGRQGGQPQHF. The rearrangement uses TRBV6-5 and TRBJ1-5; TRBD1 aligns across 7 bases. CDR1 is MNHEY and CDR2 is SVGAGI in the germline V gene. V shed 6 bases, J shed 7 bases, and the junction held 9 bases outside the gene matches. The CDR3 loop spans 14 amino acids.

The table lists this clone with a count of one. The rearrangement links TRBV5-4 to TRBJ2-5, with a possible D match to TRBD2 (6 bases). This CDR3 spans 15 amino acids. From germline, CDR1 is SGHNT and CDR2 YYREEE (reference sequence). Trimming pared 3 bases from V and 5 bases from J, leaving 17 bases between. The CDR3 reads CASSWDGAGYETQYF. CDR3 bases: TGTGCCAGCAGCTGGGATGGGGCGGGGTACGAGACCCAGTACTTC.

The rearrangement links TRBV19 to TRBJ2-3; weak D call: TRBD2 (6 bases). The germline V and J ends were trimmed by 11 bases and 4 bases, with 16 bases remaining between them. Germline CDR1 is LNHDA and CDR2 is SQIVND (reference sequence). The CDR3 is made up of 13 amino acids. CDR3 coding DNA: TGTGCCTCCGGCGGGGCATACGCAGATACGCAGTATTTT. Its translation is CASGGAYADTQYF. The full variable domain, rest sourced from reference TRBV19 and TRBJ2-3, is DGGITQSPKYLFRKEGQNVTLSCEQNLNHDAMYWYRQDPGQGLRLIYYSQIVNDFQKGDIAEGYSVSREKKESFPLTVTSAQKNPTAFYLCASGGAYADTQYFGPGTRLTVL.

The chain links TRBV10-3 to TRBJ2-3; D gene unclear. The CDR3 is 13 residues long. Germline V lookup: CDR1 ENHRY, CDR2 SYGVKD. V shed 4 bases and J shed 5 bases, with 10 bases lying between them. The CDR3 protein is CAISGYLEDTQYF. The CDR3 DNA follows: TGTGCCATCAGTGGCTACTTAGAAGATACGCAGTATTTT.